Each of the 7 T cell receptor beta chains below was sequenced from the same sample in a study of control samples from healthy donors and cancer patients. Some clones are missing from TCRdb's copy, which holds only in-frame ones; the method was immunoSEQ multiplex PCR. Of about 38,000 clones listed, more than 70% are singletons. Sequencing used PBMCs. These receptors were collected from a woman in her sixties or seventies with lung cancer.

This chain connects TRBV19 to TRBJ1-5, with D perhaps matching TRBD1 (5 bases). Germline CDR1 is LNHDA and CDR2 is SQIVND (reference sequence). This CDR3 has 14 amino acids. Trimming stripped 5 bases from V and 7 bases from J, with 15 bases between. The CDR3 coding sequence is TGTGCCAGTAGTGAACAGGCGGCAGGCCAGCCCCAGCATTTT. Encoded protein: CASSEQAAGQPQHF. Together with reference TRBV19 and TRBJ1-5, the CDR3 gives the full variable domain: DGGITQSPKYLFRKEGQNVTLSCEQNLNHDAMYWYRQDPGQGLRLIYYSQIVNDFQKGDIAEGYSVSREKKESFPLTVTSAQKNPTAFYLCASSEQAAGQPQHFGDGTRLSIL.

The rearrangement joins TRBV5-1 to TRBJ2-7, with a possible D match to TRBD1 (6 bases). Germline CDR1 SGHRS, CDR2 YFSETQ. V was cut by 8 bases and J by 0 bases, with 12 bases left in between. CDR3 length equals 13 residues. The CDR3 here is CASGADSSYEQYF. Written as DNA, the CDR3 is TGCGCCAGTGGGGCGGACAGCTCCTACGAGCAGTACTTC.

This chain joins TRBV13 and TRBJ2-5; D is undetermined. Looked up from germline, CDR1 is PRHDT and CDR2 is FYEKMQ (reference sequence). Trimming pared 4 bases from V and 7 bases from J, leaving 16 bases between. The CDR3 consists of 14 residues. CDR3 in DNA: TGTGCCAGCAGCTCCCGGCGGCCGAAAGGGACCCAGTACTTC. Its protein is CASSSRRPKGTQYF.

V is TRBV19 and J is TRBJ1-5; D possibly corresponds to TRBD1 (6 bases). Trimming stripped 9 bases from V and 5 bases from J, with 20 bases between. The CDR3 is made up of 15 amino acids. From germline, CDR1 is LNHDA and CDR2 SQIVND (reference sequence). In DNA, the CDR3 is TGTGCCAGCAGGGAGGGGACAAGGGGGTATCAGCCCCAGCATTTT. It codes for CASREGTRGYQPQHF. Based on the CDR3 plus reference TRBV19 and TRBJ1-5, the full variable domain is DGGITQSPKYLFRKEGQNVTLSCEQNLNHDAMYWYRQDPGQGLRLIYYSQIVNDFQKGDIAEGYSVSREKKESFPLTVTSAQKNPTAFYLCASREGTRGYQPQHFGDGTRLSIL.

This chain uses TRBV4-3 with TRBJ1-2; D is ambiguous. CDR1 LGHNA and CDR2 YSLEER come from the germline V gene. CDR3 length: 14 residues. Trimming left V 0 bases short and J 0 bases short, with 5 bases between. CDR3 residues: CASSQDDTNYGYTF. Here the CDR3 DNA reads TGCGCCAGCAGCCAAGATGATACTAACTATGGCTACACCTTC.

The V call is TRBV4-3, the J call TRBJ2-2; TRBD2 might be the D (5 bases). CDR3 length equals 14 residues. Germline V CDR1 and CDR2: LGHNA, YSLEER. V shed 3 bases and J shed 5 bases, with 10 bases lying between them. The CDR3 here is CASSQVDFTGELFF. The CDR3 nucleotides read TGCGCCAGCAGCCAGGTGGACTTTACCGGGGAGCTGTTTTTT.

CDR3 residues: CASSPGGSGKETQYF. The CDR3 DNA is TGTGCCAGCTCACCCGGCGGGAGTGGTAAAGAGACCCAGTACTTC. The chain joins TRBV18 to TRBJ2-5; 7 nucleotides match TRBD2. The germline V gene encodes CDR1 KGHSH and CDR2 LQKENI. This CDR3 spans 15 amino acids. V shed 3 bases and J 3 bases; nucleotides not matched to a gene: 7.